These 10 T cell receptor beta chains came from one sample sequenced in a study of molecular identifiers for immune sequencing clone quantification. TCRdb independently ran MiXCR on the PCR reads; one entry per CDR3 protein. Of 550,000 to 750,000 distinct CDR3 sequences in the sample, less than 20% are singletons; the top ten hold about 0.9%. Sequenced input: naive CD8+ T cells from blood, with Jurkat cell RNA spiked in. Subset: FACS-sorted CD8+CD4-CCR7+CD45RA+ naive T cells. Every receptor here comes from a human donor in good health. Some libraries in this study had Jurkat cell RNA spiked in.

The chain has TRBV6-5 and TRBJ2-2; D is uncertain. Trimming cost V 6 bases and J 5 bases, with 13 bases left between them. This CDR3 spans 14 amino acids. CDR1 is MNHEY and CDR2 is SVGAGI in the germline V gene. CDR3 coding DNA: TGTGCCAGCAGCTCGTACGCTGGAACCGGGGAGCTGTTTTTT. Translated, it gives CASSSYAGTGELFF.

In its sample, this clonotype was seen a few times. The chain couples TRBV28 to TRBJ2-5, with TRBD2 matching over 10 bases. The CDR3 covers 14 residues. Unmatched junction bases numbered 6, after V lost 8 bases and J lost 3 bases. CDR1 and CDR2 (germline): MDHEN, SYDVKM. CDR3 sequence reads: CASGERGGEETQYF. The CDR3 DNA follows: TGTGCCAGCGGAGAGCGGGGGGGGGAAGAGACCCAGTACTTC.

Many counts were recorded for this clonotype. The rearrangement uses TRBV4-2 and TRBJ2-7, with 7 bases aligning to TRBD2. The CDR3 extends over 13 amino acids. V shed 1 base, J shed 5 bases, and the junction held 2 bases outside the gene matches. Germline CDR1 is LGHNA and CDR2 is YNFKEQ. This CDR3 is CASSQGLANEQYF. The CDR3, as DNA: TGTGCCAGCAGCCAAGGACTAGCAAACGAGCAGTACTTC.

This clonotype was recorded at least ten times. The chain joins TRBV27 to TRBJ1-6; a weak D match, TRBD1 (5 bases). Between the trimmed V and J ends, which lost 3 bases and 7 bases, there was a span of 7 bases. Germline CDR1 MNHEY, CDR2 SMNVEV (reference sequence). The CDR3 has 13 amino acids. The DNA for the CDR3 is TGTGCCAGCAGTTTGGGGGTGAATTCACCCCTCCACTTT. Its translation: CASSLGVNSPLHF.

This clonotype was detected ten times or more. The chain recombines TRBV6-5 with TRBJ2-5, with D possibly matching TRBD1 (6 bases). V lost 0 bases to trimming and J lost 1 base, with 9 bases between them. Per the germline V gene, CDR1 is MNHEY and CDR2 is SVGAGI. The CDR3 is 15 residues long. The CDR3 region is CASSYSQDSQETQYF. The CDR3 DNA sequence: TGTGCCAGCAGTTACTCCCAGGACAGCCAAGAGACCCAGTACTTC.

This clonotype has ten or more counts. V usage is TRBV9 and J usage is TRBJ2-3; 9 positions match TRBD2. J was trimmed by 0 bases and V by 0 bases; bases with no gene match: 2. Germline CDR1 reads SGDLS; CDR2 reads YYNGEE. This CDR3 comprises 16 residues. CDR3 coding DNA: TGTGCCAGCAGCGTAGGTAGCGGGGGAAGCACAGATACGCAGTATTTT. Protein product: CASSVGSGGSTDTQYF.

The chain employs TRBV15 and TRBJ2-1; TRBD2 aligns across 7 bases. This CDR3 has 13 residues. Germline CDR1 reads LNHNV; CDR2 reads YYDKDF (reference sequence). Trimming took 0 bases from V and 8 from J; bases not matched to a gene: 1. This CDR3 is CATSRDREDEQFF. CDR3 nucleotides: TGTGCCACCAGCAGAGATCGGGAGGATGAGCAGTTCTTC.

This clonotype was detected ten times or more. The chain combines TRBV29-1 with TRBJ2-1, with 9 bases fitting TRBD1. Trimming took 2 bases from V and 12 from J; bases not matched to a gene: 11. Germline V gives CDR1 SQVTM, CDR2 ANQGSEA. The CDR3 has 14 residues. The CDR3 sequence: CSVESGDRAAGQFF. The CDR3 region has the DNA TGCAGCGTTGAATCCGGGGACAGGGCTGCCGGGCAGTTCTTC.

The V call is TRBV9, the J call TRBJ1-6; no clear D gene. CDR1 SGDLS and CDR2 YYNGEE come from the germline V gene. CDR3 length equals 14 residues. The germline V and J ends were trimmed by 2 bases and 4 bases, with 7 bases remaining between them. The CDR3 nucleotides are TGTGCCAGCAGCGTCGAAAAATATAATTCACCCCTCCACTTT. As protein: CASSVEKYNSPLHF.

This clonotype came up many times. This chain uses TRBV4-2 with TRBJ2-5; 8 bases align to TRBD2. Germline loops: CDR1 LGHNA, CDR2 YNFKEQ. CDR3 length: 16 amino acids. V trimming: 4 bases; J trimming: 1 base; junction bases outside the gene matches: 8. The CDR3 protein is CASSPTQGLAQETQYF. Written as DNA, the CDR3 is TGTGCCAGCAGCCCAACTCAAGGACTAGCCCAAGAGACCCAGTACTTC.